A single TCR beta chain is shown here with its context. Sequencing was performed with immunoSEQ multiplex PCR; in TCRdb, only in-frame clones are kept and a portion is missing. The table includes about 26,000 clones, 65% to 90% detected once. The sample originates from a study of blood T cell repertoires in COVID-19. CDR3 size: 16 residues. The V end lost 1 base, the J end lost 6 bases, and 18 bases lay between the germline ends. Germline-derived CDR1 and CDR2 are SGHRS and YFSETQ. Source material: peripheral blood. The TCR was taken from an elderly man with active or convalescent COVID-19. The rearrangement joins TRBV5-1 to TRBJ2-3; D perhaps matches TRBD2 (7 bases). CDR3 nucleotide sequence: TGCGCCAGCAGCTTGAATGGCGGGGGCCTAAGGGATACGCAGTATTTT. Protein: CASSLNGGGLRDTQYF. Drawing the rest from reference TRBV5-1 and TRBJ2-3, the complete variable domain is KAGVTQTPRYLIKTRGQQVTLSCSPISGHRSVSWYQQTPGQGLQFLFEYFSETQRNKGNFPGRFSGRQFSNSRSEMNVSTLELGDSALYLCASSLNGGGLRDTQYFGPGTRLTVL.